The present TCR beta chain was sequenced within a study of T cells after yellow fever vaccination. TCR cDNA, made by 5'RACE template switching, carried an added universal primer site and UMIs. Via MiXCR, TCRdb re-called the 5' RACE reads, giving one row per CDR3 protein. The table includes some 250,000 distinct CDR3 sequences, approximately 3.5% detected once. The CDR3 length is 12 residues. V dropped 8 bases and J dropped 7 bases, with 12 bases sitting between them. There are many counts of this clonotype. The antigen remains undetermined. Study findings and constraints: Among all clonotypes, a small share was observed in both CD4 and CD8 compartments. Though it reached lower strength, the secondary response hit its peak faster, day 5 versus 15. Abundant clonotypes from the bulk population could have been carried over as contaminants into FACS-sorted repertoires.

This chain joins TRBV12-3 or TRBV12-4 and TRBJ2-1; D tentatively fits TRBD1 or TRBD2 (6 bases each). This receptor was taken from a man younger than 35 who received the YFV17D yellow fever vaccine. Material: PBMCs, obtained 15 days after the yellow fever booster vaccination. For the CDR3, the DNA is TGTGCCAGCGGATTAGGGGGGAATGAGCAGTTCTTC. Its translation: CASGLGGNEQFF.